One T cell receptor (beta chain) is described in this entry. The antigen remains undetermined. CDR1 is SGHTA and CDR2 is FQGNSA in the germline V gene. The J segment lost 3 bases and the V segment lost 0 bases, leaving 2 bases of the junction unmatched. The CDR3 totals 15 residues. This sample is part of a study of T-cell memory formation after mild COVID-19. Findings and caveats of the study: Contracting CD4+ clones sat mainly in CM and EM; CD8+ in EMRA. Pre-infection memory harbored some responding clones, suggesting cross-reactive memory joined. Clones that contracted from day 15 to 85 were balanced CD4/CD8, while later expanders leaned CD4+. SARS-CoV-2 specificity was not confirmed for second-wave clones peaking on day 37.

Each CDR3 protein is one row after TCRdb ran MiXCR on the 5' RACE reads. The sample lists 300,000 to 400,000 distinct CDR3 sequences; around 21% were seen once. The rearrangement links TRBV7-2 to TRBJ2-7, with 10 positions matching TRBD2. Sequencing was carried out using PBMCs or a T cell subset sorted from them (not recorded which). The TCR was taken from an adult woman who had mild COVID-19 (a few samples of this study predate the infection). Cell type and time point are not known. CDR3 bases: TGTGCCAGCAGCTTAGCTAGCGGGGGGAACTACGAGCAGTACTTC. It translates to CASSLASGGNYEQYF.